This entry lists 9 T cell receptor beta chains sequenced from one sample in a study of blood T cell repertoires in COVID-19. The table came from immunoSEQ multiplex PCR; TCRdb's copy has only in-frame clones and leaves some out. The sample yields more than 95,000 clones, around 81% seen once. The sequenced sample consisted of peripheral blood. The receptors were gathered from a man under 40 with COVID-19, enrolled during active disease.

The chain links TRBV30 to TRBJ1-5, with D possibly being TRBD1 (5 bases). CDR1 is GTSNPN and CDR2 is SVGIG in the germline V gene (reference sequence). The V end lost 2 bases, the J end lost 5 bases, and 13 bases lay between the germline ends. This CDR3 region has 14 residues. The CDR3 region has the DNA TGTGCCTGGAGTCGGAGGGGTTCGGATCAGCCCCAGCATTTT. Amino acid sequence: CAWSRRGSDQPQHF.

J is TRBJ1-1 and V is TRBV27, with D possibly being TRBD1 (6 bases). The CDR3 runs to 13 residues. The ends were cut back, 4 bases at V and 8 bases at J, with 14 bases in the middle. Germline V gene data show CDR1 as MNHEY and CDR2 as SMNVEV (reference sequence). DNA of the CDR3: TGTGCCAGCAGTTCACAGGGCCTCAGGGAAGCTTTCTTT. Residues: CASSSQGLREAFF.

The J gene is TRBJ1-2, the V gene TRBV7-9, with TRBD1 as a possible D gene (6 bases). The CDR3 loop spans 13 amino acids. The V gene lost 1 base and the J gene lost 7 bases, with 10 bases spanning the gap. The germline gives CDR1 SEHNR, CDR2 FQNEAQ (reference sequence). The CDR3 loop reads CASSLVQGRGYTF. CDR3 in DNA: TGTGCCAGCAGCTTAGTACAGGGCCGTGGCTACACCTTC.

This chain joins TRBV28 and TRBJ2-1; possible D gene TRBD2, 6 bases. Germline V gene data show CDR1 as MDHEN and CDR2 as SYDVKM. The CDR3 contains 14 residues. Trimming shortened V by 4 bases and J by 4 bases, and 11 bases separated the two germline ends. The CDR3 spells CASSSTGTYNEQFF. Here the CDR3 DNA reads TGTGCCAGCAGTTCCACCGGGACTTACAATGAGCAGTTCTTC.

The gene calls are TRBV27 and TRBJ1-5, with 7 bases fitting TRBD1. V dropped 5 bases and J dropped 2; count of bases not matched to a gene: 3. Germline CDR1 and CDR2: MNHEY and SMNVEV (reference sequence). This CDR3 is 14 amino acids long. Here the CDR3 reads CASSRTGGNQPQHF. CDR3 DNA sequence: TGTGCCAGCAGTCGAACAGGGGGCAATCAGCCCCAGCATTTT.

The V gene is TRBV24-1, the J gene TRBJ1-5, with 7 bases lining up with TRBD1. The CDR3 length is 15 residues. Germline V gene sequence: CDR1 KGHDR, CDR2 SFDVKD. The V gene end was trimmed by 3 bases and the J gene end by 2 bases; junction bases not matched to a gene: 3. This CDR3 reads CATSDTGAGNQPQHF. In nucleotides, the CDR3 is TGTGCCACCAGTGATACAGGGGCGGGCAATCAGCCCCAGCATTTT.

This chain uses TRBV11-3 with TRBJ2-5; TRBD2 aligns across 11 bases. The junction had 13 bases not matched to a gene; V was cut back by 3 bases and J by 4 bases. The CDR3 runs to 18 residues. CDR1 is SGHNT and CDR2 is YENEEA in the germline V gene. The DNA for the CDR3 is TGTGCCAGCAGCTTGTGGACACCGACTAGCGGGATTGGAGAGACCCAGTACTTC. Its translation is CASSLWTPTSGIGETQYF.

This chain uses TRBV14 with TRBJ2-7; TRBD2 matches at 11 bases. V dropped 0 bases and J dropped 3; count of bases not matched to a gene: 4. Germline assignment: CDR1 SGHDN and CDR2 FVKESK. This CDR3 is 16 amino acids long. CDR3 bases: TGTGCCAGCAGCCAAGATTTACTAGCGGGAGACTACGAGCAGTACTTC. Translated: CASSQDLLAGDYEQYF.

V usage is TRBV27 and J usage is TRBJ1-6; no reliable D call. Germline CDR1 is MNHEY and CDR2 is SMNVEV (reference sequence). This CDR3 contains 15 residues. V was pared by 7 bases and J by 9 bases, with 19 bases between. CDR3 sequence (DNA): TGTGCCAGCAATCGGAGGGCTGGAAAGGGTTCACCCCTCCACTTT. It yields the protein CASNRRAGKGSPLHF.